This TCR beta chain emerged from a study of OX40 agonist ivuxolimab in advanced cancers. The table lists this clone with a count of one. Clones were read by immunoSEQ multiplex PCR, and TCRdb kept only the in-frame ones, dropping some. The top ten hold 2% of the sample, which has 53,000 or so clones, 70% to 80% seen once. The TCR comes from an adult with an advanced solid tumor such as melanoma, head and neck, liver or kidney cancer. Source: CD4+ or CD8+ T cells sorted from blood, taken in a trial of the OX40 agonist ivuxolimab.

The CDR3 nucleotides are TGTGCCAGCAGGAAGGGTATAGCGGGGGTCACGGATACGCAGTATTTT. Amino acids: CASRKGIAGVTDTQYF. The chain carries TRBV6-6 and TRBJ2-3, with 9 bases aligning to TRBD2. The CDR3 runs to 16 residues. V was clipped by 6 bases and J by 6 bases; unmatched bases: 13. Germline V lookup: CDR1 MNHNY, CDR2 SVGAGI (reference sequence).